The 19 T cell receptor beta chains in this list originate from one sample, sequenced in a study of T cell responses to AZD1222 COVID-19 vaccine. This table comes from immunoSEQ multiplex PCR, and its TCRdb copy is limited to in-frame clones, with some not included. Of more than 100,000 clones listed, 80% to 95% are singletons. Sample: peripheral blood, taken 28 days after the second AZD1222 dose. All receptors derive from an adult who received the AZD1222 COVID-19 vaccine.

The chain is built from TRBV5-1 and TRBJ2-5; TRBD1 aligns across 9 bases. The J segment lost 5 bases and the V segment lost 0 bases, leaving 5 bases of the junction unmatched. CDR3 length equals 15 residues. Germline V gene sequence: CDR1 SGHRS, CDR2 YFSETQ. CDR3 residues: CASSLGDRAGETQYF. CDR3 DNA sequence: TGCGCCAGCAGCTTGGGGGACAGGGCCGGGGAGACCCAGTACTTC. The full variable domain, with the rest looked up from reference TRBV5-1 and TRBJ2-5, is KAGVTQTPRYLIKTRGQQVTLSCSPISGHRSVSWYQQTPGQGLQFLFEYFSETQRNKGNFPGRFSGRQFSNSRSEMNVSTLELGDSALYLCASSLGDRAGETQYFGPGTRLLVL.

The gene calls are TRBV29-1 and TRBJ2-6; maybe TRBD1 (5 bases). CDR3 size: 14 residues. Germline V gives CDR1 SQVTM, CDR2 ANQGSEA. V was clipped by 6 bases and J by 4 bases, with 13 bases between them. The CDR3 spells CSVSTGPGANVLTF. In nucleotides, the CDR3 is TGCAGCGTGTCCACAGGTCCCGGGGCCAACGTCCTGACTTTC. Full variable domain (remainder filled in from reference TRBV29-1 and TRBJ2-6): SAVISQKPSRDICQRGTSLTIQCQVDSQVTMMFWYRQQPGQSLTLIATANQGSEATYESGFVIDKFPISRPNLTFSTLTVSNMSPEDSSIYLCSVSTGPGANVLTFGAGSRLTVL.

This rearrangement joins TRBV4-1 to TRBJ2-1; 9 nucleotides line up with TRBD2. The CDR3 covers 16 residues. Looked up from germline, CDR1 is MGHRA and CDR2 is YSYEKL. With V trimmed by 3 bases and J by 9 bases, 12 bases remained unmatched. For the CDR3, the DNA is TGCGCCAGCAGCCAGCCAACTAGCGGGCAAGGTAGTGAGCAGTTCTTC. It encodes CASSQPTSGQGSEQFF.

The chain is built from TRBV6-2 or TRBV6-3 and TRBJ2-7, with TRBD2 matching 7 bases. The V gene's germline CDR1 is MNHEY and CDR2 SVGEGT. V lost 4 bases to trimming and J lost 2 bases; unmatched junction nucleotides: 8. This CDR3 contains 15 residues. The CDR3 region has the DNA TGTGCCAGCAGTTTGAGTGTGGGAGGGCCCTACGAGCAGTACTTC. It translates to CASSLSVGGPYEQYF.

The V and J genes are TRBV9 and TRBJ1-5; 8 nucleotides match TRBD1. The CDR3 has 14 amino acids. Germline lookup yields CDR1 SGDLS and CDR2 YYNGEE. V lost 3 bases to trimming and J lost 4 bases; unmatched junction nucleotides: 3. The CDR3 sequence is CASSATGGNQPQHF. DNA for the CDR3: TGTGCCAGCAGCGCAACAGGGGGTAATCAGCCCCAGCATTTT.

In nucleotides, the CDR3 is TGTGCCATCAGCCTCGGGGAGACCCAGTACTTC. It specifies CAISLGETQYF. The chain combines TRBV10-3 with TRBJ2-5; D unresolved. There are 11 residues in the CDR3. V was trimmed by 6 bases and J by 5 bases, leaving 7 bases between them. Germline V gene sequence: CDR1 ENHRY, CDR2 SYGVKD.

The chain combines TRBV28 with TRBJ2-1, with a possible D match to TRBD1 (6 bases). Germline V lookup: CDR1 MDHEN, CDR2 SYDVKM. The CDR3 loop spans 17 amino acids. The V gene lost 5 bases and the J gene lost 0 bases, with 17 bases spanning the gap. This CDR3 reads CASSPIGQQSSYNEQFF. The CDR3 DNA sequence: TGTGCCAGCAGTCCCATAGGACAGCAAAGCTCCTACAATGAGCAGTTCTTC.

This rearrangement joins TRBV5-4 to TRBJ1-2; perhaps TRBD1 as D (6 bases). Trimming removed 9 bases at V and 8 bases at J, with 26 bases between. Germline V gives CDR1 SGHNT, CDR2 YYREEE (reference sequence). The CDR3 sequence is 15 residues long. Written as DNA, the CDR3 is TGTGCCACCAAAGGACTAGCAGGGGCCTTTGAGGGCTACACCTTC. Amino acids: CATKGLAGAFEGYTF.

The chain combines TRBV11-2 with TRBJ1-4; TRBD1 is a possible D gene (6 bases). The CDR3 length is 16 residues. The ends were cut back, 1 base at V and 5 bases at J, with 14 bases in the middle. Germline V lookup: CDR1 SGHAT, CDR2 FQNNGV. The chain's CDR3 is CASSLAPRGANEKLFF. The CDR3 DNA is TGTGCCAGCAGCTTAGCTCCAAGGGGGGCCAATGAAAAACTGTTTTTT.

The V gene is TRBV10-3, the J gene TRBJ1-1; no definite D call. Germline CDR1 and CDR2: ENHRY and SYGVKD. The V gene lost 0 bases and the J gene lost 0 bases, with 8 bases spanning the gap. The CDR3 totals 15 residues. Here the CDR3 DNA reads TGTGCCATCAGTGAGTCAGCAGGAGTGAACACTGAAGCTTTCTTT. This sequence encodes CAISESAGVNTEAFF.

The sample holds one count of this clone. The CDR3 loop reads CASSSGLYGGTEAFF. The CDR3 DNA reads as TGCGCCAGCAGCTCGGGACTCTACGGGGGCACTGAAGCTTTCTTT. The chain couples TRBV5-1 to TRBJ1-1, with D tentatively TRBD1 (5 bases). Trimming left V 3 bases short and J 4 bases short, with 16 bases between. Germline V gives CDR1 SGHRS, CDR2 YFSETQ. The CDR3 consists of 15 residues.

This chain joins TRBV6-5 and TRBJ2-1, with D maybe TRBD1 (5 bases). CDR3 length: 13 residues. V dropped 7 bases and J dropped 5 bases, with 12 bases sitting between them. Germline CDR1 reads MNHEY; CDR2 reads SVGAGI. CDR3 nucleotide sequence: TGTGCCAGCAACGCAGGGATGAACAATGAGCAGTTCTTC. This gives the protein CASNAGMNNEQFF.

The genes are TRBV4-1 and TRBJ2-1, with a weak D call TRBD2 (6 bases). There are 15 residues in the CDR3. The germline V gene has CDR1 MGHRA and CDR2 YSYEKL. V lost 1 base, J lost 7 bases, and 14 bases lay in between. Written as DNA, the CDR3 is TGCGCCAGCAGCCAAGGTGGTTTGGGGGGTAATGAGCAGTTCTTC. This translates into CASSQGGLGGNEQFF.

V gene TRBV4-1 combines with J gene TRBJ1-1; no clear D gene. Germline CDR1 and CDR2: MGHRA and YSYEKL. V was cut by 0 bases and J by 5 bases, with 13 bases left in between. CDR3 length equals 15 residues. The CDR3 spells CASSQEIRQATEAFF. The CDR3 DNA sequence: TGCGCCAGCAGCCAAGAGATAAGGCAGGCGACTGAAGCTTTCTTT.

Worth noting for this clone: Within the sample, other DNA sequences also encode this same CDR3. The CDR3 DNA reads TGTGCCAGCAGTCTAGGACAGGGGGCAACTGAAGCTTTCTTT. Translation: CASSLGQGATEAFF. V is TRBV3-1 (or the pseudogene TRBV3-2) and J is TRBJ1-1, with 11 bases that match TRBD1. The CDR3 sequence is 14 residues long. Germline V gene lookup returns CDR1 LGHDT and CDR2 YNNKEL (reference sequence). Trimming took 6 bases from V and 5 from J; bases not matched to a gene: 5.

V gene TRBV5-6 combines with J gene TRBJ1-3; tentatively, D is TRBD1 (6 bases). Looked up from germline, CDR1 is SGHDT and CDR2 is YYEEEE. The CDR3 loop spans 13 amino acids. The V end was cut by 4 bases, the J end by 6 bases, with 11 bases between. Here the CDR3 DNA reads TGTGCCAGCAGCCTCGGACAGATAAACACCATATATTTT. Translating it yields CASSLGQINTIYF.

V is TRBV5-5 and J is TRBJ1-1; D not resolved. The CDR3 is made up of 12 amino acids. Germline CDR1 and CDR2: SGHKS and YYEKEE (reference sequence). The V and J ends lost 4 bases and 7 bases respectively, with 11 bases between them. CDR3 bases: TGTGCCAGCAGCCTATGGTCCAGTGAAGCTTTCTTT. It codes for CASSLWSSEAFF. Drawing the rest from reference TRBV5-5 and TRBJ1-1, the complete variable domain is DAGVTQSPTHLIKTRGQQVTLRCSPISGHKSVSWYQQVLGQGPQFIFQYYEKEERGRGNFPDRFSARQFPNYSSELNVNALLLGDSALYLCASSLWSSEAFFGQGTRLTVV.

This clone was counted a single time. The chain couples TRBV19 to TRBJ1-6; no clear D gene. CDR3 length: 13 amino acids. The germline V and J ends were trimmed by 4 bases and 10 bases, with 11 bases remaining between them. From germline, CDR1 is LNHDA and CDR2 SQIVND (reference sequence). CDR3 nucleotides: TGTGCCAGTAGTACAGGTGGCAGCTCACCCCTCCACTTT. Amino acids: CASSTGGSSPLHF.

V and J are TRBV7-9 and TRBJ2-2; maybe TRBD1 (6 bases). Trimming stripped 5 bases from V and 2 bases from J, with 18 bases between. This CDR3 has 17 amino acids. CDR1 is SEHNR and CDR2 is FQNEAQ in the germline V gene (reference sequence). CDR3: CASSPEDGGANTGELFF. The CDR3 region has the DNA TGTGCCAGCAGCCCGGAAGATGGGGGCGCTAACACCGGGGAGCTGTTTTTT.